This TCR beta chain was observed in a study of beta chain features in type 1 diabetes. The germline CDR1 and CDR2 sequences are KGHSH and LQKENI. CDR3 length: 14 amino acids. V dropped 4 bases and J dropped 4 bases, with 13 bases sitting between them. About this clone itself: The antigen is undetermined.

General study results and limits: Moderately but significantly shorter TCRB CDR3s were found in Type 1 diabetes patients in all four CD4+ subsets.

Sorting based on CD45RO/CCR7/CD25/CD127/CD95/CD27 separated CD4+ naive, central memory, regulatory and stem cell-like memory cells. Each of the sorted populations had a purity greater than 98%. Every isolated RNA sample was fully reverse transcribed, so sequencing captured expressed TCRB transcripts. TCRdb's copy holds only in-frame clones and misses some; the assay was immunoSEQ multiplex PCR. The table has approximately 29,000 clones, 65% seen once; the top ten hold 2% to 2.5%. The source material was Tregs from blood. The receptor comes from a woman aged 30 to 39 with type 1 diabetes. The genes are TRBV18 and TRBJ1-1; a weak D match, TRBD1 (6 bases). CDR3 in amino acids: CASSQDSISTEAFF. CDR3 nucleotide sequence: TGTGCCAGCTCACAGGACAGTATCTCCACTGAAGCTTTCTTT.